This TCR beta chain was recovered during a study of shared clonotypes between healthy human individuals. As regards this clone: Its antigen is unknown.

There are 16 residues in the CDR3. V shed 4 bases, J shed 2 bases, and the junction held 9 bases outside the gene matches. Germline lookup yields CDR1 LNHDA and CDR2 SQIVND (reference sequence). With ten immunoSEQ deep assay plates, unsorted PBMC DNA underwent sequencing. Measured with immunoSEQ multiplex PCR; TCRdb has only the in-frame clones, and not every one. There are about 490,000 clones in the sample; 81% occur only once, and 12% lies in the top ten. Study-wide findings and caveats: Limitation of the genetic and exposure-history diversity represented came from the few donors.

Samples left unsorted employed approximately 90 million PBMCs for genomic DNA. The rearrangement joins TRBV19 to TRBJ2-5, with 8 bases aligning to TRBD2. The sequence was collected from a woman between 40 and 55 years old in good health. Some clones in this sample may be carry-over from other donors' samples. Sequencing was carried out using PBMCs. In DNA form, the CDR3 reads TGTGCCAGTAGTACCGGTGTTCGGGGGGGACAAGAGACCCAGTACTTC. It codes for CASSTGVRGGQETQYF.